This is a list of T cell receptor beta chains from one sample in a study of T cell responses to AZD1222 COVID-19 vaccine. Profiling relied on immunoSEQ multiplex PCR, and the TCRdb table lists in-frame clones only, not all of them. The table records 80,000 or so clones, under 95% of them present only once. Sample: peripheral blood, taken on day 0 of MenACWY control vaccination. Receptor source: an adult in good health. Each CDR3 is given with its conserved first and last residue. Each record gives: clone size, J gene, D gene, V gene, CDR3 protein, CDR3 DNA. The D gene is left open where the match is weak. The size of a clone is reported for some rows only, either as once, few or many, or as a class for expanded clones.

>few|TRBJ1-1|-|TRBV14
CASSQRGNGAEAFF
TGTGCCAGCAGCCAACGGGGGAATGGAGCTGAAGCTTTCTTT
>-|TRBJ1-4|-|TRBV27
CASRESATNEKLFF
TGTGCCAGCAGAGAATCTGCAACTAATGAAAAACTGTTTTTT
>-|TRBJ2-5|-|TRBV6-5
CASSYVSETQYF
TGTGCCAGCTCTTATGTGTCGGAGACCCAGTACTTC
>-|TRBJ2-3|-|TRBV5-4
CASSSQLRGPTDTQYF
TGTGCCAGCAGCAGCCAGCTCCGGGGGCCCACAGATACGCAGTATTTT
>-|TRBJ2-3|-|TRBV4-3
CASSQDLGGGTDTQYF
TGCGCCAGCAGCCAAGATCTCGGCGGGGGCACAGATACGCAGTATTTT
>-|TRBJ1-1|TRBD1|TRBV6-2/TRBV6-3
CASSYSRDSEAFF
TGTGCCAGCAGTTACTCCCGGGACAGTGAAGCTTTCTTT
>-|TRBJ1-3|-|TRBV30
CAWRSIGGNTIYF
TGTGCCTGGCGATCAATCGGGGGAAACACCATATATTTT
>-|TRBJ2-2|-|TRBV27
CASSLFAGNTGELFF
TGTGCCAGCAGTTTATTCGCCGGGAACACCGGGGAGCTGTTTTTT
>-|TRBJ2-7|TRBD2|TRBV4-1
CASSPTTSEEAHEQYF
TGCGCCAGCAGTCCTACTACTAGCGAGGAGGCCCACGAGCAGTACTTC
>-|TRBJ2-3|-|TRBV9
CASSGMASGHTDTQYF
TGTGCCAGCAGCGGAATGGCCAGCGGGCACACAGATACGCAGTATTTT